This T cell receptor beta chain was recorded in a study of T cells in women clearing cervical HPV infection. Across the study: Cases' blood sampling followed lesion detection by median around 150 days (90 to 200). With HLA typing for only a few women, HLA confounding remains possible. Study findings and constraints: CIN3+ cases had significantly higher TCR repertoire richness than controls, but evenness did not differ.

All donors had a single incident cervical HPV16 infection, not prevalent. In the case of this clone: The antigen remains unidentified. Sequencing ends 3 residues short of the CDR3 end; the germline J gene provides the rest. Additional DNA sequences in this sample encode the identical CDR3.

This CDR3 is built from 12 residues. Germline-derived CDR1 and CDR2 are DFQATT and SNEGSKA (reference sequence). Sequencing used immunoSEQ multiplex PCR; TCRdb keeps in-frame clones, though not all of them. Recorded for this sample: 30,000 to 35,000 clones. Sequenced: blood buffy coat. This chain connects TRBV20-1 to TRBJ1-1, with D possibly TRBD1 on 6 matching bases. The clonotype was recovered from a woman aged 18-69 years with a cervical HPV16 infection that either progressed to CIN3+ or cleared (not recorded which). CDR3 residues: CSASRGGNVAFF. The DNA read from the CDR3 is TGCAGTGCCAGTCGGGGGGGCAACGTA.